This TCR beta chain is drawn from a study of molecular identifiers for immune sequencing clone quantification. Study summary: The replicate experiment used RNA from roughly 21,000 or 96,000 naive CD8 cells. This RNA was split into five aliquots, and four of them were sequenced. Study-level findings and limits: Naive cells had under 1% of molecules in clones above 20 RNA copies, effectors over 98%.

In the case of this clonotype: Its antigen is as yet unknown. Relative to the germline gene, one junction end is altered; a read error may explain this.

Naive CD8 T cells, phenotype CD8+CD4-CCR7+CD45RA+, were sorted. TCRdb re-called the PCR reads with MiXCR, one entry per CDR3 protein. This table has a few hundred thousand distinct CDR3 sequences, 24% appearing once. Germline V gene data show CDR1 as SGHVS and CDR2 as FNYEAQ. CDR3 size: 12 residues. The sequence derives from a human donor in good health. Some libraries in this study had Jurkat cell RNA spiked in. Sequencing was carried out using naive CD8+ T cells from blood, with Jurkat cell RNA spiked in. Noted subset: FACS-sorted CD8+CD4-CCR7+CD45RA+ naive T cells. V usage is TRBV7-6 and J usage is TRBJ2-7; D is undetermined. In DNA form, the CDR3 reads TGTGCCAGCCGCTTAGCAGGTCCTGCGCAGTACTTC. This translates into CASRLAGPAQYF.